This T cell receptor beta chain was found in a study of T cell responses to AZD1222 COVID-19 vaccine. This clone appeared a single time. Generated by immunoSEQ multiplex PCR, the TCRdb table keeps only in-frame clones and is missing some. The sample has 110,000 or so clones; more than 70% are singletons. The V and J ends lost 4 bases and 8 bases respectively, with 12 bases between them. Germline V CDR1 and CDR2: SGDLS, YYNGEE. This CDR3 is built from 13 residues. This specimen consisted of peripheral blood, obtained on day 0 of AZD1222 vaccination. This TCR derives from an adult in good health. The chain recombines TRBV9 with TRBJ1-4, with D uncertain. CDR3: CASSPYPGEKLFF. The CDR3 DNA follows: TGTGCCAGCAGCCCCTACCCCGGGGAAAAACTGTTTTTT.